Shown below are 24 T cell receptor beta chains from a single sample sequenced in a study of CD8 T cells in Susac syndrome. RNA in amounts of 0.5 to 1 ug was reverse transcribed with random hexamers. TCRdb called the immunoSEQ multiplex PCR reads again in MiXCR, with one record for every CDR3 protein. The sample shows 100,000 to 150,000 distinct CDR3 sequences, 90% to 95% of them seen only once. Sample: CD8+ T cells from PBMCs. These TCRs come from a human donor with Susac syndrome.

The chain couples TRBV7-6 to TRBJ2-4, with 10 nucleotides matching TRBD2. Germline loops: CDR1 SGHVS, CDR2 FNYEAQ. The CDR3 spans 17 residues. V shed 0 bases, J shed 8 bases, and the junction held 10 bases outside the gene matches. The chain's CDR3 is CASSLAPVSGGLDIQYF. The CDR3 DNA reads as TGTGCCAGCAGCTTAGCCCCCGTTAGCGGGGGGTTGGACATTCAGTACTTC.

The chain recombines TRBV27 with TRBJ2-7; TRBD1 or TRBD2 may be the D gene (6 bases each). CDR3 size: 15 residues. CDR1 is MNHEY and CDR2 is SMNVEV in the germline V gene (reference sequence). V dropped 4 bases and J dropped 1 base, with 14 bases sitting between them. The CDR3 spells CASSSYGGQSYEQYF. Written as DNA, the CDR3 is TGTGCCAGCAGTTCCTATGGGGGGCAGTCCTACGAGCAGTACTTC.

V gene TRBV11-2 combines with J gene TRBJ2-7; 9 bases are a match to TRBD1. The length of the CDR3 is 13 residues. Germline V gene sequence: CDR1 SGHAT, CDR2 FQNNGV. Trimming took 9 bases from V and 3 from J; bases not matched to a gene: 6. As DNA, the CDR3 is TGTGCCAGTACAGGGGGCAAAGACTACGAGCAGTACTTC. Translation: CASTGGKDYEQYF.

The chain links TRBV7-3 to TRBJ2-1; 9 bases are a match to TRBD2. The V and J ends lost 5 bases and 9 bases, in that order; junction bases with no gene match: 8. The CDR3 is made up of 14 amino acids. Germline V gives CDR1 SGHTA, CDR2 FQGTGA. The CDR3 DNA is TGTGCCAGCAGCGCAGGGGCGGGAGGGGGTGAGCAGTTCTTC. It specifies CASSAGAGGGEQFF.

The chain employs TRBV28 and TRBJ2-7, with D possibly TRBD1 on 6 matching bases. Trimming stripped 5 bases from V and 3 bases from J, with 20 bases between. CDR1 is MDHEN and CDR2 is SYDVKM in the germline V gene. This CDR3 comprises 16 residues. The CDR3 DNA reads as TGTGCCAGCAGTCATCAGGGGAGTCCTTCCTTCTACGAGCAGTACTTC. Protein sequence: CASSHQGSPSFYEQYF.

This chain uses TRBV7-9 with TRBJ1-1; maybe TRBD1 (5 bases). CDR1 is SEHNR, CDR2 FQNEAQ, per germline (reference sequence). Trimming pared 5 bases from V and 3 bases from J, leaving 16 bases between. The CDR3 covers 15 residues. DNA of the CDR3: TGTGCCAGCAGCACTACACCCGGGGACCACACTGAAGCTTTCTTT. This translates into CASSTTPGDHTEAFF.

The J gene is TRBJ2-3, the V gene TRBV3-1, with 13 bases identical to TRBD2. The CDR3 contains 19 residues. The V gene end was trimmed by 1 base and the J gene end by 2 bases; junction bases not matched to a gene: 9. CDR1 LGHDT and CDR2 YNNKEL come from the germline V gene (reference sequence). CDR3 DNA sequence: TGTGCCAGCAGCCAAGTCTCGGGACTAGCGGGAACCTCCACAGATACGCAGTATTTT. It translates to CASSQVSGLAGTSTDTQYF.

This chain joins TRBV6-2 or TRBV6-3 and TRBJ2-6; 9 bases match TRBD1. Losses at the gene ends were 5 bases for V and 0 bases for J; bases not matched to a gene: 2. From germline, CDR1 is MNHEY and CDR2 SVGEGT. The CDR3 runs 16 residues. The CDR3 coding sequence is TGTGCCAGCAGTGAGACAGGGGGCTCTGGGGCCAACGTCCTGACTTTC. Translated: CASSETGGSGANVLTF.

This clonotype is a singleton in its sample. The J gene is TRBJ2-3, the V gene TRBV30; perhaps TRBD1 as D (6 bases). V was clipped by 5 bases and J by 6 bases, with 15 bases between them. The CDR3 has 13 residues. Germline CDR1 and CDR2: GTSNPN and SVGIG (reference sequence). CDR3 loop: CAWQQGSGDTQYF. The CDR3 DNA reads TGTGCCTGGCAACAGGGTTCTGGGGATACGCAGTATTTT.

The chain combines TRBV3-1 with TRBJ1-1, with D possibly matching TRBD1 (6 bases). This CDR3 contains 15 residues. The germline V gene has CDR1 LGHDT and CDR2 YNNKEL (reference sequence). The V gene lost 5 bases and the J gene lost 0 bases, with 13 bases spanning the gap. In nucleotides, the CDR3 is TGTGCCAGCAGCTACACCAGGGGAATGAACACTGAAGCTTTCTTT. It is translated as CASSYTRGMNTEAFF.

This chain uses TRBV5-6 with TRBJ1-1; D possibly corresponds to TRBD1 (5 bases). Germline-derived CDR1 and CDR2 are SGHDT and YYEEEE. The CDR3 has 14 residues. V gave up 0 bases and J gave up 5 bases, with 11 bases separating them. Here the CDR3 reads CASSLDGGRTEAFF. The CDR3 nucleotides read TGTGCCAGCAGCTTGGATGGGGGGAGGACTGAAGCTTTCTTT.

This sequence joins TRBV24-1 and TRBJ2-1; D may be TRBD2 (5 bases). The germline CDR1 and CDR2 sequences are KGHDR and SFDVKD. V was shortened by 0 bases and J by 5 bases, with 7 bases between the two germline ends. The CDR3 loop spans 14 amino acids. CDR3 sequence reads: CATSDLRRNNEQFF. The DNA of the CDR3 is TGTGCCACCAGTGATTTGAGGAGGAACAATGAGCAGTTCTTC.

The gene calls are TRBV6-5 and TRBJ1-2, with TRBD1 matching 7 bases. The germline CDR1 and CDR2 sequences are MNHEY and SVGAGI. CDR3 length: 14 residues. V gave up 6 bases and J gave up 4 bases; unmatched junction bases: 8. The CDR3 DNA is TGTGCCAGCAGGGGGGACAGAGACTTCTATGGCTACACCTTC. Residues: CASRGDRDFYGYTF.

The chain has TRBV4-1 and TRBJ2-7; D is uncertain. The CDR3 spans 17 residues. In germline, CDR1 is MGHRA, CDR2 YSYEKL. V was shortened by 4 bases and J by 4 bases, with 23 bases between the two germline ends. Written as DNA, the CDR3 is TGCGCCAGCAGCCGGCACGTTAGGACCACCCCGTCGTACGAGCAGTACTTC. It yields the protein CASSRHVRTTPSYEQYF.

This chain connects TRBV12-5 to TRBJ2-1; D gene unclear. Trimming cost V 6 bases and J 8 bases, with 11 bases left between them. CDR1 and CDR2 from the germline V gene are LGHNT and FRNRAP. CDR3 length equals 12 residues. The CDR3 reads CASGRDDHEQFF. The CDR3, as DNA: TGTGCTAGTGGCCGCGACGACCATGAGCAGTTCTTC.

The chain has TRBV29-1 and TRBJ2-6; a weak D match, TRBD1 (5 bases). Trimming removed 6 bases from V and 1 base from J, with 16 bases in between. This CDR3 contains 16 residues. CDR1 SQVTM and CDR2 ANQGSEA come from the germline V gene. DNA for the CDR3: TGCAGCGTACAATCCGCAGACAGTTCTGGGGCCAACGTCCTGACTTTC. This codes for CSVQSADSSGANVLTF.

The chain employs TRBV7-9 and TRBJ1-2; TRBD1 matches 8 bases. The germline V gene has CDR1 SEHNR and CDR2 FQNEAQ (reference sequence). The CDR3 consists of 13 residues. Trimming removed 4 bases from V and 8 bases from J; junction bases left unmatched: 6. CDR3 DNA sequence: TGTGCCAGCAGCTCCGGACAGGGTGGAGGCTACACCTTC. Its translation is CASSSGQGGGYTF. Full variable domain (missing parts from reference TRBV7-9 and TRBJ1-2): DTGVSQNPRHKITKRGQNVTFRCDPISEHNRLYWYRQTLGQGPEFLTYFQNEAQLEKSRLLSDRFSAERPKGSFSTLEIQRTEQGDSAMYLCASSSGQGGGYTFGSGTRLTVV.

The CDR3 loop is CASSGTSGGPQGLFGQYF. The CDR3 DNA sequence: TGTGCCAGCAGTGGAACTAGCGGGGGACCCCAAGGATTATTTGGGCAGTACTTC. The V and J genes are TRBV25-1 and TRBJ2-7; 11 bases line up with TRBD2. This CDR3 contains 18 residues. V trimming: 4 bases; J trimming: 9 bases; junction bases outside the gene matches: 20. CDR1 MGHDK and CDR2 SYGVNS come from the germline V gene.

The chain has TRBV19 and TRBJ2-4; 8 positions match TRBD2. The V segment lost 3 bases and the J segment 8 bases; nucleotides outside the gene matches: 9. The CDR3 is 15 residues long. The germline gives CDR1 LNHDA, CDR2 SQIVND (reference sequence). The CDR3 DNA sequence: TGTGCCAGTAGTATTACCGGGGGACTAGTTGACATTCAGTACTTC. It translates to CASSITGGLVDIQYF.

The chain links TRBV30 to TRBJ1-4, with D maybe TRBD1 (5 bases). V shed 0 bases and J shed 0 bases, with 11 bases lying between them. CDR3 length equals 16 residues. Germline CDR1 and CDR2: GTSNPN and SVGIG (reference sequence). The CDR3 sequence is CAWSVGTEATNEKLFF. The CDR3 DNA reads as TGTGCCTGGAGTGTGGGGACGGAAGCAACTAATGAAAAACTGTTTTTT.

The genes are TRBV6-1 and TRBJ2-7; no definite D call. V was clipped by 7 bases and J by 5 bases, with 12 bases between them. CDR3 length equals 12 residues. The germline gives CDR1 MNHNS, CDR2 SASEGT. CDR3 nucleotide sequence: TGTGCCAGCAAAGGGATGGTCCACGAGCAGTACTTC. Residues: CASKGMVHEQYF.

The gene calls are TRBV4-3 and TRBJ2-7; tentatively, D is TRBD2 (5 bases). This CDR3 is built from 13 residues. The germline V gene encodes CDR1 LGHNA and CDR2 YSLEER. The V and J ends lost 1 base and 3 bases respectively, with 7 bases between them. CDR3 loop: CASSQGTFYEQYF. The DNA for the CDR3 is TGCGCCAGCAGCCAAGGGACTTTCTACGAGCAGTACTTC.

The gene calls are TRBV6-5 and TRBJ2-5; D gene unclear. V lost 4 bases to trimming and J lost 3 bases, with 15 bases between them. This CDR3 region has 15 residues. CDR1 is MNHEY, CDR2 SVGAGI, per germline. The CDR3 reads CASSFRSNYEETQYF. CDR3 bases: TGTGCCAGCAGTTTCCGATCCAATTACGAAGAGACCCAGTACTTC.

The chain combines TRBV6-1 with TRBJ1-1; no clear D. The CDR3 is 16 amino acids. Germline assignment: CDR1 MNHNS and CDR2 SASEGT. Trimming left V 5 bases short and J 3 bases short, with 19 bases between. Here the CDR3 reads CASSQPMVGEDTEAFF. In nucleotides, the CDR3 is TGTGCCAGCAGTCAACCTATGGTCGGGGAGGACACTGAAGCTTTCTTT.